A single sample is the source of the 15 T cell receptor beta chains below, sequenced in a study of identical twins. TCRdb recomputed calls from the 5' RACE reads with MiXCR, one row per CDR3 protein. The data hold about 900,000 distinct CDR3 sequences, with 9% to 15% observed a single time. Separately, the same data were catalogued under a study of yellow fever vaccine responses in identical twins.

The sample comprised PBMCs. Receptors were obtained from a woman younger than 30 in good health.

This clonotype came up many times. The V gene is TRBV7-3, the J gene TRBJ2-1; D might be TRBD1 (6 bases). The V gene lost 4 bases and the J gene lost 4 bases, with 14 bases spanning the gap. The germline V gene has CDR1 SGHTA and CDR2 FQGTGA. CDR3 length equals 15 residues. CDR3 in amino acids: CASSSRGRTYNEQFF. In DNA form, the CDR3 reads TGTGCCAGCAGCTCCAGGGGCCGAACATACAATGAGCAGTTCTTC.

This clonotype was seen repeatedly, ten times or more. The chain employs TRBV20-1 and TRBJ2-7; TRBD2 aligns across 10 bases. J was trimmed by 5 bases and V by 3 bases; bases with no gene match: 7. This CDR3 contains 14 residues. CDR1 and CDR2 from the germline V gene are DFQATT and SNEGSKA (reference sequence). CDR3: CSASNPSGRDEQYF. CDR3 in DNA: TGCAGTGCTAGTAACCCTAGCGGGAGAGACGAGCAGTACTTC.

This clonotype has more than one count but fewer than ten. V and J are TRBV11-2 and TRBJ2-1; either TRBD1 or TRBD2 may fit D (5 bases each). The germline V and J ends were trimmed by 5 bases and 4 bases, with 21 bases remaining between them. Germline lookup yields CDR1 SGHAT and CDR2 FQNNGV. CDR3 length: 17 residues. The CDR3 here is CASSPRGRGDRYNEQFF. CDR3 in DNA: TGTGCCAGCAGCCCCCGCGGGCGAGGGGACCGATACAATGAGCAGTTCTTC.

A few counts support this clonotype. This chain uses TRBV28 with TRBJ1-5; TRBD1 aligns across 9 bases. This CDR3 spans 15 amino acids. Germline values: CDR1 MDHEN, CDR2 SYDVKM. V shed 3 bases, J shed 5 bases, and the junction held 5 bases outside the gene matches. The CDR3 is CASSFRGQGYQPQHF. The CDR3 DNA reads as TGTGCCAGCAGTTTTAGGGGACAGGGTTATCAGCCCCAGCATTTT.

The table lists this clonotype with many counts. This rearrangement joins TRBV18 to TRBJ2-1; 11 nucleotides agree with TRBD1. The germline V gene encodes CDR1 KGHSH and CDR2 LQKENI. V gave up 6 bases and J gave up 7 bases; unmatched junction bases: 8. The CDR3 contains 15 residues. The CDR3 sequence is CASSLQDRGRNEQFF. CDR3 nucleotide sequence: TGTGCCAGCTCCCTTCAGGACAGGGGGCGGAATGAGCAGTTCTTC.

The rearrangement links TRBV20-1 to TRBJ2-1; 11 bases agree with TRBD2. Germline CDR1 is DFQATT and CDR2 is SNEGSKA (reference sequence). Unmatched junction bases numbered 7, after V lost 3 bases and J lost 0 bases. The CDR3 contains 17 residues. CDR3 protein: CSASLAGGLSSYNEQFF. The CDR3 DNA sequence: TGCAGTGCTAGTCTAGCGGGAGGTCTTAGCTCCTACAATGAGCAGTTCTTC.

J is TRBJ2-3 and V is TRBV7-9; TRBD2 is a possible D gene (6 bases). The V gene lost 0 bases and the J gene lost 1 base, with 11 bases spanning the gap. CDR1 and CDR2 from the germline V gene are SEHNR and FQNEAQ (reference sequence). There are 16 residues in the CDR3. The CDR3 DNA sequence: TGTGCCAGCAGCTTAGCGGCGGCTAGCGGCACAGATACGCAGTATTTT. It codes for CASSLAAASGTDTQYF.

This clonotype was observed many times. The rearrangement uses TRBV10-3 and TRBJ2-1; 11 bases fit TRBD2. V gave up 8 bases and J gave up 9 bases; unmatched junction bases: 12. CDR1 is ENHRY and CDR2 is SYGVKD in the germline V gene. This CDR3 spans 15 amino acids. CDR3 in amino acids: CAISDGTSGGSEQFF. The CDR3 DNA reads as TGTGCCATCTCTGATGGAACTAGCGGGGGTAGTGAGCAGTTCTTC.

The gene calls are TRBV7-8 and TRBJ2-1, with 13 bases identical to TRBD2. Per the germline V gene, CDR1 is SGHVS and CDR2 is FQNEAQ. CDR3 length: 15 residues. V shed 4 bases, J shed 9 bases, and the junction held 6 bases outside the gene matches. CDR3 DNA sequence: TGTGCCAGCAGCTCGGGACTAGCGGGAATTGGTGAGCAGTTCTTC. It translates to CASSSGLAGIGEQFF.

The chain has TRBV6-2 or TRBV6-3 and TRBJ2-4; D is uncertain. CDR3 length equals 15 residues. V dropped 2 bases and J dropped 4 bases, with 12 bases sitting between them. The germline V gene has CDR1 MNHEY and CDR2 SVGEGT. CDR3 in DNA: TGTGCCAGCAGTTACGGGCCGCTGGGGAAAAACATTCAGTACTTC. Amino acids: CASSYGPLGKNIQYF.

The table lists this clonotype with many counts. V gene TRBV20-1 combines with J gene TRBJ2-7, with 8 bases fitting TRBD1. Germline V CDR1 and CDR2: DFQATT, SNEGSKA (reference sequence). Trimming cost V 2 bases and J 6 bases; bases outside gene matches: 12. The CDR3 is 15 residues long. DNA for the CDR3: TGCAGTGCTAGAAAAGGACAGGGAAAGCTCGGCGAGCAGTACTTC. Protein product: CSARKGQGKLGEQYF.

The V call is TRBV12-3 or TRBV12-4, the J call TRBJ2-1; D may match TRBD1 or TRBD2 (6 bases each). The CDR3 totals 13 residues. Trimming removed 6 bases at V and 10 bases at J, with 16 bases between. The CDR3 sequence is CASSSGLGGEQFF. For the CDR3, the DNA is TGTGCCAGCAGCTCGGGACTGGGGGGCGAGCAGTTCTTC.

This clonotype came up a few times. The chain couples TRBV2 to TRBJ2-7; TRBD1 matches 7 bases. The CDR3 spans 14 residues. Trimming took 5 bases from V and 0 from J; bases not matched to a gene: 4. Germline-derived CDR1 and CDR2 are SNHLY and FYNNEI. The CDR3 nucleotides are TGTGCCAGCAGTAAAACAGGGGACTCCTACGAGCAGTACGTC. Protein: CASSKTGDSYEQYV.

With respect to this clonotype: One end of the junction varies from germline; a read error may be responsible. This chain connects TRBV20-1 to TRBJ2-1, with D hard to call. CDR1 and CDR2 (germline): DFQATT, SNEGSKA (reference sequence). The CDR3 is made up of 13 amino acids. As DNA, the CDR3 is TGCAGTGCTAGATTCCGCACCTACGATGAGCAGTTCTTC. It yields the protein CSARFRTYDEQFF.

The rearrangement links TRBV10-3 to TRBJ2-3, with 11 bases fitting TRBD2. The V segment lost 4 bases and the J segment 5 bases; nucleotides outside the gene matches: 5. The CDR3 spans 15 residues. The germline V gene encodes CDR1 ENHRY and CDR2 SYGVKD. In nucleotides, the CDR3 is TGTGCCATCAGTGTAGGGACTAGCGGTGGAGATACGCAGTATTTT. This gives the protein CAISVGTSGGDTQYF.